This T cell receptor (beta chain) was profiled in a study of blood T cell repertoires in COVID-19. The CDR3 has 13 amino acids. Germline CDR1 and CDR2: MNHEY and SMNVEV (reference sequence). Trimming took off 3 bases at V and 5 bases at J, with 8 bases between the two ends. Source study methods: The authors estimated nucleated cell counts from reference gene primer amplification. Some clones are missing from TCRdb's copy, which holds only in-frame ones; the method was immunoSEQ multiplex PCR. V and J calls and clone size come straight from that table; D and trimming were deduced from the DNA. In the table there are hundreds of thousands of clones, 83% of which are singletons.

This clonotype was sampled from a woman aged 50 to 60 with acute or convalescent COVID-19. The sample comprised peripheral blood. The chain employs TRBV27 and TRBJ1-5; D ambiguous. This CDR3 is CASSFGRDQPQHF. CDR3 in DNA: TGTGCCAGCAGTTTCGGTAGAGATCAGCCCCAGCATTTT.